The 3 T cell receptor beta chains listed next were all sequenced from one sample in a study of graft-versus-host responses after intestinal transplantation. No cognate antigen is known for these TCRs. Some clones are missing from TCRdb's copy, which holds only in-frame ones; the method was immunoSEQ multiplex PCR. The sample lists roughly 120,000 clones; approximately 90% were seen once. The sample was unstimulated CD4+ T cells sorted from spleen or lymph node cells, taken before transplant. These receptors all stem from a human donor who was the organ donor for an intestinal transplant.

The chain has TRBV30 and TRBJ2-2; 10 nucleotides line up with TRBD2. The trim removed 1 base at V and 6 bases at J, leaving 8 bases unmatched. The CDR3 has 16 amino acids. The V gene's germline CDR1 is GTSNPN and CDR2 SVGIG (reference sequence). CDR3 loop: CAWSDRLAGEAGELFF. The CDR3 DNA is TGTGCCTGGAGTGATCGGCTAGCGGGAGAGGCCGGGGAGCTGTTTTTT.

The chain links TRBV5-1 to TRBJ2-1; D not resolved. The CDR3 consists of 14 residues. Looked up from germline, CDR1 is SGHRS and CDR2 is YFSETQ. V gave up 0 bases and J gave up 8 bases, with 12 bases separating them. The DNA of the CDR3 is TGCGCCAGCAGCTTGGCCTGGACGTCCGATGAGCAGTTCTTC. This gives the protein CASSLAWTSDEQFF.

V is TRBV18 and J is TRBJ1-2; unclear D gene. The CDR3 has 14 residues. CDR1 is KGHSH and CDR2 is LQKENI in the germline V gene. The V end was cut by 2 bases, the J end by 3 bases, with 10 bases between. Here the CDR3 DNA reads TGTGCCAGCTCACCATCCGGGAGAGACTATGGCTACACCTTC. Its protein is CASSPSGRDYGYTF.